This record concerns one TCR beta chain sequence. Its antigen is unidentified. These data come from a study of T cell repertoires in cytomegalovirus infection. About the research overall: An indication of both CMV infection and matching HLA type came from public TCR beta signatures.

Findings of the study overall: HLA-C-restricted CMV clonotypes gave the most frequent clonotype in two of eight donors.

TCRdb independently ran MiXCR on the reads; one entry per CDR3 protein. This sample has approximately 990,000 distinct CDR3 sequences, with roughly 30% found just once. The CDR3 sequence is 17 residues long. The junction had 10 bases not matched to a gene; V was cut back by 3 bases and J by 3 bases. Per the germline V gene, CDR1 is MDHEN and CDR2 is SYDVKM. Here the sequenced sample was cultured CD8+ T cells from PBMCs, taken from culture after CMV antigen stimulation. The TCR comes from a human donor in good health (CMV status not recorded). Some clones in this sample may be carry-over from other donors' samples. The V and J genes are TRBV28 and TRBJ2-1, with 8 bases matching TRBD1. DNA of the CDR3: TGTGCCAGCAGTTTCCATCTCCCGGGACAGGACTACAATGAGCAGTTCTTC. Its translation: CASSFHLPGQDYNEQFF.